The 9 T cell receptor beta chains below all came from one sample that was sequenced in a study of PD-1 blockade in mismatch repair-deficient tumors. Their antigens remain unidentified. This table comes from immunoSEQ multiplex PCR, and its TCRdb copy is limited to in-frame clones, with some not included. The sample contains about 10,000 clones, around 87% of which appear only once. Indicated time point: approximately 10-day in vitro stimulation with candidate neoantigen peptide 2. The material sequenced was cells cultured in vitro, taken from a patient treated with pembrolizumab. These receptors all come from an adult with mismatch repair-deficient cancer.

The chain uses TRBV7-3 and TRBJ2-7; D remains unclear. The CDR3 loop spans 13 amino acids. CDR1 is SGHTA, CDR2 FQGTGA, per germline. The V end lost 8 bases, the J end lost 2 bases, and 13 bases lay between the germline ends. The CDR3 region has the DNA TGTGCCAGCGGAGACTGCTCTACCTACGAGCAGTACTTC. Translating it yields CASGDCSTYEQYF.

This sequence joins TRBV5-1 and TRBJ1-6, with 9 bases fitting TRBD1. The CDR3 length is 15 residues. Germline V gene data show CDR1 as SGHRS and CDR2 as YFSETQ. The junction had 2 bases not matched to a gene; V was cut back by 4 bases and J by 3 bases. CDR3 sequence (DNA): TGCGCCAGCAGCCCGGGACAGGGCTATAATTCACCCCTCCACTTT. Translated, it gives CASSPGQGYNSPLHF.

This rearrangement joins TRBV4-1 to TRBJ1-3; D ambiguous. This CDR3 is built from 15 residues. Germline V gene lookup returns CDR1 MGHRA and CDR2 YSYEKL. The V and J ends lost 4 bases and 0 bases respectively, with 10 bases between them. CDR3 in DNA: TGCGCCAGCAGCCCTTCGACAAGCTCTGGAAACACCATATATTTT. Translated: CASSPSTSSGNTIYF.

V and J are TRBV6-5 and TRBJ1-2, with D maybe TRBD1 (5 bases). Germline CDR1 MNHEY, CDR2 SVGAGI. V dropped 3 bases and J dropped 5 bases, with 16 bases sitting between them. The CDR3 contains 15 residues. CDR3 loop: CASSYAGGKEYGYTF. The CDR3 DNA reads TGTGCCAGCAGTTATGCGGGGGGGAAAGAATATGGCTACACCTTC.

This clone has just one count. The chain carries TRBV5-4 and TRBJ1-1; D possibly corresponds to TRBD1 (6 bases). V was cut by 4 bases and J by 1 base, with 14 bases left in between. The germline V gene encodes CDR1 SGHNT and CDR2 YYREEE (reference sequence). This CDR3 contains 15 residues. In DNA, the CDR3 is TGTGCCAGCAGCCCCCCCCCGGGACAGAACACTGAAGCTTTCTTT. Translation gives CASSPPPGQNTEAFF.

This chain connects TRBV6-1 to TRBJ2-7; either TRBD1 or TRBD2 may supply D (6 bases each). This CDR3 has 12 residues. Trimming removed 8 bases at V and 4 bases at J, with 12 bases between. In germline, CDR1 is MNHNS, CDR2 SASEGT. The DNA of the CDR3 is TGTGCCAGCCCGACGGGGGCGTACGAGCAGTACTTC. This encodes CASPTGAYEQYF.

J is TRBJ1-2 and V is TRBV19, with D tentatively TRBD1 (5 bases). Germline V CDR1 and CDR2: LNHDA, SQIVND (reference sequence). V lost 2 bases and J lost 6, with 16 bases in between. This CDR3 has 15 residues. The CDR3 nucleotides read TGTGCCAGTAGTATATTCGAGGACAAGTCAAATGGCTACACCTTC. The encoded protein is CASSIFEDKSNGYTF.

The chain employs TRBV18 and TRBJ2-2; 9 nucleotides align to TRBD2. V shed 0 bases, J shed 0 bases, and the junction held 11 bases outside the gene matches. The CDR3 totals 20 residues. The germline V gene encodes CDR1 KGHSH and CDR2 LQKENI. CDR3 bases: TGTGCCAGCTCACCACCTGCGGGAGGGACACCAAACCCGAACACCGGGGAGCTGTTTTTT. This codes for CASSPPAGGTPNPNTGELFF.

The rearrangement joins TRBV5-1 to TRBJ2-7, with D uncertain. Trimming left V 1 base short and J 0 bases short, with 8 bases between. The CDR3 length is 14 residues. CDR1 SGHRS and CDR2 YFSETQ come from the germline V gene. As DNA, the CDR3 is TGCGCCAGCAGCTTGTTGTTAGACTCCTACGAGCAGTACTTC. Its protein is CASSLLLDSYEQYF. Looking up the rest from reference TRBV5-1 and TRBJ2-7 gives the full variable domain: KAGVTQTPRYLIKTRGQQVTLSCSPISGHRSVSWYQQTPGQGLQFLFEYFSETQRNKGNFPGRFSGRQFSNSRSEMNVSTLELGDSALYLCASSLLLDSYEQYFGPGTRLTVT.